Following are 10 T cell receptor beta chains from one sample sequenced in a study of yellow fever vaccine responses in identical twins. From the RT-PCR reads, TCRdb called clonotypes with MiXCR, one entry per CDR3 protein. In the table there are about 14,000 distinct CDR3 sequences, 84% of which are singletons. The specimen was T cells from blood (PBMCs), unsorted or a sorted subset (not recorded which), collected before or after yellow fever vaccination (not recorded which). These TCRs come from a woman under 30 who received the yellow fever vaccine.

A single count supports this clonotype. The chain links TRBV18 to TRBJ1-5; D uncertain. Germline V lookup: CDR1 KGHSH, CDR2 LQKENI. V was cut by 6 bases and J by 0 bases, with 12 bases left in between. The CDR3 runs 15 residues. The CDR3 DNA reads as TGTGCCAGCTCCGGGATGAAGAGTAGCAATCAGCCCCAGCATTTT. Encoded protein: CASSGMKSSNQPQHF. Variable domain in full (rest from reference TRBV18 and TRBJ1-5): NAGVMQNPRHLVRRRGQEARLRCSPMKGHSHVYWYRQLPEEGLKFMVYLQKENIIDESGMPKERFSAEFPKEGPSILRIQQVVRGDSAAYFCASSGMKSSNQPQHFGDGTRLSIL.

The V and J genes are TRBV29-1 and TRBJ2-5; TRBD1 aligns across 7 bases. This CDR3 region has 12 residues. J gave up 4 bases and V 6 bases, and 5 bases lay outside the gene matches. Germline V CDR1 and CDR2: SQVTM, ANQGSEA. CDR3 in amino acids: CSVTGLAETQYF. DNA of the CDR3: TGCAGCGTGACAGGGTTAGCAGAGACCCAGTACTTC.

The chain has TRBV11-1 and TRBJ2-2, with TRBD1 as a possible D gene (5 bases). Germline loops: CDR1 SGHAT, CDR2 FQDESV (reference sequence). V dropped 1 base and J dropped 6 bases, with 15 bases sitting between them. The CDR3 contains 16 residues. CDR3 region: CASSLVSTQGAGELFF. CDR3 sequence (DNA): TGTGCCAGCAGCTTAGTTTCGACTCAGGGCGCCGGGGAGCTGTTTTTT.

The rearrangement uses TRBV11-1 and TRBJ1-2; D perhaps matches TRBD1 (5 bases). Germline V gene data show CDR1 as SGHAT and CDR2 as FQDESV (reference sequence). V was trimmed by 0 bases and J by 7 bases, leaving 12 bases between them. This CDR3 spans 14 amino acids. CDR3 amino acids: CASSLAGPGGGYTF. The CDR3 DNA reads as TGTGCCAGCAGCTTAGCGGGGCCAGGCGGTGGCTACACCTTC.

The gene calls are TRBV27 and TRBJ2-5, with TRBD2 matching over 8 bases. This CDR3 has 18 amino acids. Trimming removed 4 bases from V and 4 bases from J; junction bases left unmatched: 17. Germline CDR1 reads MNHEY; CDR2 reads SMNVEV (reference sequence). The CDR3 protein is CASSSPISGMPKRETQYF. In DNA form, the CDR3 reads TGTGCCAGCAGTTCTCCCATTAGCGGGATGCCAAAACGAGAGACCCAGTACTTC.

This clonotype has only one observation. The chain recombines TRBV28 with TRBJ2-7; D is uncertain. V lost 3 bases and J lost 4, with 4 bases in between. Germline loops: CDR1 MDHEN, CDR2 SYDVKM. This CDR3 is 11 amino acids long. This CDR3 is CASSFQYEQYF. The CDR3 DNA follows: TGTGCCAGCAGTTTCCAATACGAGCAGTACTTC. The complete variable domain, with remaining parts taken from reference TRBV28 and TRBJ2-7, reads DVKVTQSSRYLVKRTGEKVFLECVQDMDHENMFWYRQDPGLGLRLIYFSYDVKMKEKGDIPEGYSVSREKKERFSLILESASTNQTSMYLCASSFQYEQYFGPGTRLTVT.

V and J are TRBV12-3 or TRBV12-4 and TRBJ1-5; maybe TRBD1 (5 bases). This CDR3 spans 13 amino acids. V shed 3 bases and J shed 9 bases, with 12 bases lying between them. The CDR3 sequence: CASSLSRGGPQHF. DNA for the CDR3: TGTGCCAGCAGTTTGTCGCGGGGGGGGCCCCAGCATTTT.

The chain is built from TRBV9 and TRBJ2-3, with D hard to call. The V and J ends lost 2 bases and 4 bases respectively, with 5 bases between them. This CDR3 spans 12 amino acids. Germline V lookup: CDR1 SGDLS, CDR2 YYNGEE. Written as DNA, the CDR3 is TGTGCCAGCAGCGTTAGGGCAGATACGCAGTATTTT. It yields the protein CASSVRADTQYF.

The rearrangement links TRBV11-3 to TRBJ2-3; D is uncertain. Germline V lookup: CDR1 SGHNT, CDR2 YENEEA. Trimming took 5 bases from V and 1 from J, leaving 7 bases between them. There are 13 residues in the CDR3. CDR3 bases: TGTGCCAGCAGCCCAGACCGCACAGATACGCAGTATTTT. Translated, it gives CASSPDRTDTQYF.

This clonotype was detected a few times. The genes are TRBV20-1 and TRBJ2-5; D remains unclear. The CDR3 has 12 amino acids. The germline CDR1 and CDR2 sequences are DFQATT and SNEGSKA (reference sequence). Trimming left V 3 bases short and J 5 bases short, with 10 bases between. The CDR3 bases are TGCAGTGCTAGCGGGTTTGGGGAGACCCAGTACTTC. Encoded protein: CSASGFGETQYF.